This T cell receptor (beta chain) was identified during a study of regulatory T cells in long-lasting Graves disease. Assembly of TCR beta libraries relied on iRepertoire HTBI primers together with Arm-PCR of CDR3 regions. TCRdb itself ran the multiplex PCR reads through MiXCR, one entry per CDR3 protein. The sample lists roughly 560,000 distinct CDR3 sequences; about 12% were seen once. The sample holds many counts of this clonotype. As for time point: newly diagnosed GD, antithyroid drugs for less than 3 months. The TCR library was made from RNA extracted from PBMCs. The CDR3 length is 16 residues. Trimming removed 3 bases from V and 3 bases from J; junction bases left unmatched: 8. These same records also appear under a second study, on T cells in Graves' hyperthyroidism and ophthalmopathy.

Here the sequenced sample was peripheral blood mononuclear cells (PBMCs), taken at new diagnosis, from a patient treated with antithyroid drugs. The sequence was obtained from a young woman with Graves disease. V is TRBV12-3 or TRBV12-4 and J is TRBJ2-3, with 8 bases that match TRBD2. The CDR3 loop is CASSFESGGPTDTQYF. CDR3 sequence (DNA): TGTGCCAGCAGTTTTGAATCGGGAGGGCCGACAGATACGCAGTATTTT.